This TCR beta chain was identified in a study of metastatic and nonmetastatic thyroid tumors. Study as a whole: Repertoires were compared across blood and tumor or nodule tissue from malignant and benign thyroid patients. Findings and limits, study-wide: Within blood and tumor, benign nodules reportedly had significantly lower TCR beta diversity than malignant thyroid tumors did.

V shed 5 bases and J 6 bases; nucleotides not matched to a gene: 7. The CDR3 totals 15 residues. The germline V gene has CDR1 MNHNS and CDR2 SASEGT. Treatment of any kind had been given to no patient before thyroid surgery. TCRdb re-processed the PCR reads through MiXCR. The sample carries tens of thousands of clones, approximately 17% recorded once. This clone was counted ten times or more. The antigen is undetermined. Sequencing was carried out using blood. The sequence was collected from a male donor with papillary thyroid cancer or a benign thyroid nodule (not recorded which). Some clones in this sample may be carry-over from other donors' samples. The V and J genes are TRBV6-1 and TRBJ1-1, with 12 nucleotides matching TRBD1. CDR3 residues: CASSPPGQGAAEAFF. CDR3 DNA sequence: TGTGCCAGCAGTCCGCCGGGACAGGGGGCTGCTGAAGCTTTCTTT.